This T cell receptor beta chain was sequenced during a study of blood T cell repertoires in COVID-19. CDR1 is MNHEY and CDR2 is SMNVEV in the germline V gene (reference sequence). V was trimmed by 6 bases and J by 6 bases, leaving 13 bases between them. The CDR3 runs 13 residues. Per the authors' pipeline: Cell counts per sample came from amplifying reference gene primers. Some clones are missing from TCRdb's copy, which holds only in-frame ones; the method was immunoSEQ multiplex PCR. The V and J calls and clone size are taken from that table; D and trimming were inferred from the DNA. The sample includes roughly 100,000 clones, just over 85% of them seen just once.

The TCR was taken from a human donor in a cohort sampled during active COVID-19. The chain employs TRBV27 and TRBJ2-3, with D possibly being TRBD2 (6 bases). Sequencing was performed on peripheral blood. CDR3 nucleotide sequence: TGTGCCAGCAGCGCGGGGATGAGGGATACGCAGTATTTT. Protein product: CASSAGMRDTQYF.